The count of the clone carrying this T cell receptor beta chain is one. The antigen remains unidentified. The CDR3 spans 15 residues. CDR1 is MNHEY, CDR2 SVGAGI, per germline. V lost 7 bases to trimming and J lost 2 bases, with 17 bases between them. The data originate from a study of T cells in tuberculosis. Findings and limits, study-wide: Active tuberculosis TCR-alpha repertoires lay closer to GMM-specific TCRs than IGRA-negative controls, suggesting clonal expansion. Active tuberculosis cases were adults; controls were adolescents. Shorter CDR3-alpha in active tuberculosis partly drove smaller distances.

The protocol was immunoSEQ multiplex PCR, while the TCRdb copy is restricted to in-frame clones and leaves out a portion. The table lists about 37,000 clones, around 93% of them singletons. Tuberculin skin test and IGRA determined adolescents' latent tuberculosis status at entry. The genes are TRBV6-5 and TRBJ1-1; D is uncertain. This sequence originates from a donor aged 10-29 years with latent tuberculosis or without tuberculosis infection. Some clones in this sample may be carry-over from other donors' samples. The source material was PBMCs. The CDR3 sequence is CASTPGRADNTEAFF. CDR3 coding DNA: TGTGCCAGCACCCCTGGGAGGGCTGATAACACTGAAGCTTTCTTT.